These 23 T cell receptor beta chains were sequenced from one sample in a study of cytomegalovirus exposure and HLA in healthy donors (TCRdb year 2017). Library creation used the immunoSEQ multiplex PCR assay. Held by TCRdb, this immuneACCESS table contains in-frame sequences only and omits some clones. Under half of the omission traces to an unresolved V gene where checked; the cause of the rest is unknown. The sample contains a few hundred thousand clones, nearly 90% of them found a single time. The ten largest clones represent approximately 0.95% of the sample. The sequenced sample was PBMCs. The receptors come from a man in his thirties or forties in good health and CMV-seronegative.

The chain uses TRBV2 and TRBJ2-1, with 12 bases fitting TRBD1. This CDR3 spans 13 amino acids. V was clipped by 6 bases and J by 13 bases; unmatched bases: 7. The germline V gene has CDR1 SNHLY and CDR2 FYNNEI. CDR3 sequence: CASRPGQGAEQFF. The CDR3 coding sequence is TGTGCCAGCAGGCCGGGACAGGGGGCTGAACAGTTCTTC.

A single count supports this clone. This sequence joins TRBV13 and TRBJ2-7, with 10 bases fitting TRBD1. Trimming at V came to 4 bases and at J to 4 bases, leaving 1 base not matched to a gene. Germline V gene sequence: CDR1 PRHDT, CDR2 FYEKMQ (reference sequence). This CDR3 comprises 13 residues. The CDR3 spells CASSWGQGYEQYF. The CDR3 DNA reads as TGTGCCAGCAGCTGGGGACAGGGGTACGAGCAGTACTTC. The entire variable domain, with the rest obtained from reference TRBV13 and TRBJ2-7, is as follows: AAGVIQSPRHLIKEKRETATLKCYPIPRHDTVYWYQQGPGQDPQFLISFYEKMQSDKGSIPDRFSAQQFSDYHSELNMSSLELGDSALYFCASSWGQGYEQYFGPGTRLTVT.

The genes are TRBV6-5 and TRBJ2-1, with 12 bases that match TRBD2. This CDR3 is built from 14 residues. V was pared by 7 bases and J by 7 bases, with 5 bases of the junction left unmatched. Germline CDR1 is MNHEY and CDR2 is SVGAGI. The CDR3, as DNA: TGTGCCAGCACAGCGACTAGCGGGGGTAATGAGCAGTTCTTC. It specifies CASTATSGGNEQFF.

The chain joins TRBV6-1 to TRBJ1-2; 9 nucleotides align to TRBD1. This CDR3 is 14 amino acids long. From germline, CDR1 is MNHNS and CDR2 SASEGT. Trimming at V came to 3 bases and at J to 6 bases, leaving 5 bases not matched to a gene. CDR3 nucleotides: TGTGCCAGCAGTGATAGGGACAGGGAGGATGGCTACACCTTC. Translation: CASSDRDREDGYTF.

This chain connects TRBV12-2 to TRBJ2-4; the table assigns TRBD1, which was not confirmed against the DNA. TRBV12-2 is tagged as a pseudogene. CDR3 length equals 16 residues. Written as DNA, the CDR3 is TGTGCAAGTCGCTTAGTACAGTCACTAGCCAAAAACATTCAGTACTTC. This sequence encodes CASRLVQSLAKNIQYF.

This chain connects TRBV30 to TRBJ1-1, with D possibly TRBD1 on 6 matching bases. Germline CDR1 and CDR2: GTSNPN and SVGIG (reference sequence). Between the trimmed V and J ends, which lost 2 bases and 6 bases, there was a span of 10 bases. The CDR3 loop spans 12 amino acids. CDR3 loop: CAWSQGLAEAFF. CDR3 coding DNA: TGTGCCTGGAGTCAGGGGCTCGCTGAAGCTTTCTTT.

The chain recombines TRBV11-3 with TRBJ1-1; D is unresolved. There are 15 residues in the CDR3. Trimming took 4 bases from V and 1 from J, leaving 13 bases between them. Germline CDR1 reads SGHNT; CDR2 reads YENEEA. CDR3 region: CASSSGRSPNTEAFF. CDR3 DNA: TGTGCCAGCAGCTCCGGCAGGTCTCCGAACACTGAAGCTTTCTTT. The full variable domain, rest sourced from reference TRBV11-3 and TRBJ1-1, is EAGVVQSPRYKIIEKKQPVAFWCNPISGHNTLYWYLQNLGQGPELLIRYENEEAVDDSQLPKDRFSAERLKGVDSTLKIQPAELGDSAVYLCASSSGRSPNTEAFFGQGTRLTVV.

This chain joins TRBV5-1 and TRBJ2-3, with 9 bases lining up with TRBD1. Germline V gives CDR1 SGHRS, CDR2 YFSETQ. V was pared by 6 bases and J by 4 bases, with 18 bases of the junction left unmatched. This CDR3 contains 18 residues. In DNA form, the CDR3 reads TGCGCCAGCACCCCGGGACAGGGTGTTGTGTCCTGGGCAGATACGCAGTATTTT. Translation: CASTPGQGVVSWADTQYF.

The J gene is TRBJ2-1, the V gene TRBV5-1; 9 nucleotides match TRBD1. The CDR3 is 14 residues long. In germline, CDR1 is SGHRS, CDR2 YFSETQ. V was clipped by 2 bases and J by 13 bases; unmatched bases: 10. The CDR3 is CASSLGDRVSFQFF. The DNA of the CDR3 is TGCGCCAGCAGCTTAGGGGACAGGGTTTCCTTCCAGTTCTTC.

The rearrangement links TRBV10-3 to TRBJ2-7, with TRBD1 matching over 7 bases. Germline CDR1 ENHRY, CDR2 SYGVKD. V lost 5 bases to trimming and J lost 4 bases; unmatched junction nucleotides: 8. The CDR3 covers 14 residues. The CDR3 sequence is CAISRAGTAYEQYF. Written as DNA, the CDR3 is TGTGCCATCAGTCGGGCCGGGACAGCTTACGAGCAGTACTTC.

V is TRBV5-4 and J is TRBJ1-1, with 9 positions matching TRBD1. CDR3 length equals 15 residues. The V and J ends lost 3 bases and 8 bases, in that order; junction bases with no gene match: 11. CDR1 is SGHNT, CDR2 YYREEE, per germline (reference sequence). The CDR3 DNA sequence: TGTGCCAGCAGCTCGCCGGGACAGGGATCGATGGAAGCTTTCTTT. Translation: CASSSPGQGSMEAFF.

The chain's CDR3 is CSVGQVTTTEAFF. Here the CDR3 DNA reads TGCAGCGTTGGACAGGTAACGACCACTGAAGCTTTCTTT. The chain links TRBV29-1 to TRBJ1-1; the D gene is possibly TRBD1 (6 bases). Germline lookup yields CDR1 SQVTM and CDR2 ANQGSEA. Trimming took off 4 bases at V and 4 bases at J, with 13 bases between the two ends. The CDR3 is 13 amino acids.

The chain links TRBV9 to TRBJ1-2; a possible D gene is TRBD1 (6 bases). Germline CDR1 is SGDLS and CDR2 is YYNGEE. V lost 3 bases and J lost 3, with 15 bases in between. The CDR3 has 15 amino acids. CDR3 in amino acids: CASSGQVQDDYGYTF. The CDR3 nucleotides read TGTGCCAGCAGCGGACAGGTGCAGGACGACTATGGCTACACCTTC.

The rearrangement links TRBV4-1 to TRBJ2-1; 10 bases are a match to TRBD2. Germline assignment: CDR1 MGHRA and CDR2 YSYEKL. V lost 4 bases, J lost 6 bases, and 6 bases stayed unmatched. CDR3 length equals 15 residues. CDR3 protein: CASSPGLAALNEQFF. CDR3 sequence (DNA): TGCGCCAGCAGCCCAGGACTAGCGGCGCTCAATGAGCAGTTCTTC.

CDR3 nucleotide sequence: TGTGCCAGCTCTCGGACTCTTTACGAGCAGTACTTC. This sequence encodes CASSRTLYEQYF. The chain couples TRBV2 to TRBJ2-7; tentative D call: TRBD2 (5 bases). Germline loops: CDR1 SNHLY, CDR2 FYNNEI. CDR3 length: 12 residues. The germline V and J ends were trimmed by 8 bases and 4 bases, with 12 bases remaining between them.

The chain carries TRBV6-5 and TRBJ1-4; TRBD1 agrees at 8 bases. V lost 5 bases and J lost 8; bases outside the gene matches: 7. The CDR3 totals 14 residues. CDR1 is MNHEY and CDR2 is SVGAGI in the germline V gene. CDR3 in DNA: TGTGCCAGCAGTGACAGGGGAGGAGGCGAAAAACTGTTTTTT. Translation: CASSDRGGGEKLFF.

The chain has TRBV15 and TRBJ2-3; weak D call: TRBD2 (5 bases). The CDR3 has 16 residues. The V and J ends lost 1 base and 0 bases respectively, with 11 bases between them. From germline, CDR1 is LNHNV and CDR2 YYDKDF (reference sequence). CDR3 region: CATSRGGGSSTDTQYF. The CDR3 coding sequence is TGTGCCACCAGCAGAGGAGGCGGGTCTAGCACAGATACGCAGTATTTT.

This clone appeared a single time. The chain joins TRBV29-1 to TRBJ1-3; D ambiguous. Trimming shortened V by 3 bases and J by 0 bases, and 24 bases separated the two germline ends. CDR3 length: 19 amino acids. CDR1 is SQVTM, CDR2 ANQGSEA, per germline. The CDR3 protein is CSVEIPRLRSVHSGNTIYF. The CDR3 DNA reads TGCAGCGTTGAGATACCGCGTCTCAGGTCCGTCCACTCTGGAAACACCATATATTTT.

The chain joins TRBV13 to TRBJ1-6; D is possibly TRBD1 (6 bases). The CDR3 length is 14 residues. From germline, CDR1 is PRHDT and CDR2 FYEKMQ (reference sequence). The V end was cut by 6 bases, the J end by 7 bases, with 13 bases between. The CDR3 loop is CASSTGGTNSPLHF. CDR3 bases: TGTGCCAGCAGTACGGGGGGCACGAATTCACCCCTCCACTTT.

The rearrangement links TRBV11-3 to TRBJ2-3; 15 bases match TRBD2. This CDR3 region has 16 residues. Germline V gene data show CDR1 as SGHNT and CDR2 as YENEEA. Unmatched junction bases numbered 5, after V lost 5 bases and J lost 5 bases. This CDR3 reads CASSRTSGGAGDTQYF. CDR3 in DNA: TGTGCCAGCAGCAGGACTAGCGGGGGGGCTGGAGATACGCAGTATTTT.

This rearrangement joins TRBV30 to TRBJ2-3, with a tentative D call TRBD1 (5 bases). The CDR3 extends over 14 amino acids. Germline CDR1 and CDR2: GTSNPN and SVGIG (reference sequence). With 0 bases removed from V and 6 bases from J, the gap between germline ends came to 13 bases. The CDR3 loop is CAWSVGQAGDTQYF. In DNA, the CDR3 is TGTGCCTGGAGTGTGGGGCAGGCCGGTGATACGCAGTATTTT.

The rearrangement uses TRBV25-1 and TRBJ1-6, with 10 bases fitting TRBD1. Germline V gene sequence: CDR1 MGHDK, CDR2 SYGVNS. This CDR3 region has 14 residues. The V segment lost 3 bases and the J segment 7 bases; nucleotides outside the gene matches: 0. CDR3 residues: CASSEDRGNSPLHF. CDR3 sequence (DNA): TGTGCCAGCAGTGAGGACAGGGGGAATTCACCCCTCCACTTT. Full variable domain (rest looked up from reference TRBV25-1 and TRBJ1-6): EADIYQTPRYLVIGTGKKITLECSQTMGHDKMYWYQQDPGMELHLIHYSYGVNSTEKGDLSSESTVSRIRTEHFPLTLESARPSHTSQYLCASSEDRGNSPLHFGNGTRLTVT.

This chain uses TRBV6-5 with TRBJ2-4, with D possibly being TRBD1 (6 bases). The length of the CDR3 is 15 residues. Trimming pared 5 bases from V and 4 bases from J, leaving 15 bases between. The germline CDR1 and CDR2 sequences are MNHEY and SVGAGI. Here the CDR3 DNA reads TGTGCCAGCAGTAGAGGGGGACGGTTAAAAAACATTCAGTACTTC. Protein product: CASSRGGRLKNIQYF.